This T cell receptor beta chain was profiled in a study of human T cells and chemical hapten exposure. On the study more broadly: TCR yield per sample varied, mainly due to pooled library volumes.

What the library attached to individual cDNA molecules were unique molecular identifiers. TCRdb re-called the 5' RACE reads through MiXCR, storing one row per CDR3 protein. Among 100,000 to 120,000 distinct CDR3 sequences listed, roughly 18% were seen once. Note on this clonotype: Its antigen is not known.

Extraction yielded total RNA from whole blood (unfractionated). Per the germline V gene, CDR1 is MGHRA and CDR2 is YSYEKL. V was pared by 1 base and J by 2 bases, with 11 bases between. CDR3 length: 15 residues. The study's findings and limits: TCRs exceeding 1 in 1000 frequency stayed unchanged with DPC sensitization.

The chain joins TRBV4-1 to TRBJ1-2; possibly TRBD1 for D (5 bases). The source is a human donor in good health. CDR3 sequence reads: CASSQAAGINYGYTF. The CDR3 DNA is TGCGCCAGCAGCCAAGCGGCAGGGATAAACTATGGCTACACCTTC.